This TCR beta chain was found in a study of Graves' ophthalmopathy and Graves' hyperthyroidism. General study findings and limits: Blood contained most expanded thyroid clonotypes exceeding 0.001 frequency. Ophthalmopathy progression cases were predicted by the model with 60% to 71% sensitivity and almost 75% specificity.

The study excluded patients with other autoimmune diseases, uncontrolled infections, pregnancy or lactation. J was trimmed by 2 bases and V by 3 bases; bases with no gene match: 0. Germline V gene sequence: CDR1 SNHLY, CDR2 FYNNEI. This CDR3 comprises 15 residues. For repertoire sequencing, the TCR beta CDR3 regions were amplified from RNA transcripts. HTBI primers primed a first-round RT-PCR, and a second-round multiplex PCR followed. Each CDR3 protein gets one entry after TCRdb re-called the multiplex PCR reads with MiXCR. In the table there are around 520,000 distinct CDR3 sequences, just under 40% of which are singletons. This clonotype was observed many times. The antigen is undetermined.

Sequenced material: peripheral blood or thyroid tissue (not recorded which). The chain is built from TRBV2 and TRBJ2-7; 14 bases fit TRBD2. The source is an adult man with Graves' hyperthyroidism. For the CDR3, the DNA is TGTGCCAGCAGTGAGGGACTAGCGGGGGCCTACGAGCAGTACTTC. Its protein product is CASSEGLAGAYEQYF.